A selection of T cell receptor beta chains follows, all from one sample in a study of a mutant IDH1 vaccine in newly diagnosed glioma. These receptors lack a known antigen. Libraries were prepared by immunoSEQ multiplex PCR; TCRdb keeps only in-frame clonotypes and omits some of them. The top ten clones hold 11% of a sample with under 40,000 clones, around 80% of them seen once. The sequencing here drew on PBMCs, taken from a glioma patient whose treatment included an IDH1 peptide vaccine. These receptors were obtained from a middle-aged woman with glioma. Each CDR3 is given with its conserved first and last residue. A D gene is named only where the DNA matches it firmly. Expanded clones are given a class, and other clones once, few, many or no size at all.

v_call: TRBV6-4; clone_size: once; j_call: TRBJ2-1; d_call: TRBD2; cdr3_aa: CASSRTSGVGDEQFF; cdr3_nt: TGTGCCAGCAGCAGAACTAGCGGGGTAGGAGATGAGCAGTTCTTC
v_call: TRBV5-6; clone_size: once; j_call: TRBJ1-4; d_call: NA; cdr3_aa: CASSPMERPITNEKLFF; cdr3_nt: TGTGCCAGCAGTCCAATGGAGAGACCTATAACTAATGAAAAACTGTTTTTT
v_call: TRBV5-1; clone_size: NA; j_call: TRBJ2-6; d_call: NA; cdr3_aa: CASSLVTGPSSGANVLTF; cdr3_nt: TGCGCCAGCAGCTTGGTCACGGGGCCTAGCTCTGGGGCCAACGTCCTGACTTTC
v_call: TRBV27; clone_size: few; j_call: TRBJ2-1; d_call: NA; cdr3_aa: CASSLGQDNEQFF; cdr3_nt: TGTGCCAGCAGTTTAGGGCAGGACAATGAGCAGTTCTTC
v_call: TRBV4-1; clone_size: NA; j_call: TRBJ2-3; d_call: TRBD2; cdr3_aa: CASSQGRLATSTDTQYF; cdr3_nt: TGCGCCAGCAGCCAGGGGAGACTAGCAACTAGCACAGATACGCAGTATTTT
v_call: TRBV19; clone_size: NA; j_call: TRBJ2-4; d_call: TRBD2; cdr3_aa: CASSIGGPRGDIQYF; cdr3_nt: TGTGCCAGTAGTATCGGCGGTCCCCGGGGGGACATTCAGTACTTC
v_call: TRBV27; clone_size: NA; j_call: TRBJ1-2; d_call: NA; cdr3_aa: CASSLGPVSMGYTF; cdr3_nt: TGTGCCAGCAGTTTGGGGCCCGTATCTATGGGCTACACCTTC
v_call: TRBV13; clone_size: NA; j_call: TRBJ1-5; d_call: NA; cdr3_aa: CASSLAGDQPQHF; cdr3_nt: TGTGCCAGCAGCCTTGCGGGGGATCAGCCCCAGCATTTT
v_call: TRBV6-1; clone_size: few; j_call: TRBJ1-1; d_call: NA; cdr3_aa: CASRGWAVTEAFF; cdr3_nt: TGTGCCAGCAGGGGATGGGCGGTCACTGAAGCTTTCTTT
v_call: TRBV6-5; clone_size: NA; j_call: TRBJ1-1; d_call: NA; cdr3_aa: CASSYSETGNTEAFF; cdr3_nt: TGTGCCAGCAGTTACTCGGAAACAGGGAACACTGAAGCTTTCTTT
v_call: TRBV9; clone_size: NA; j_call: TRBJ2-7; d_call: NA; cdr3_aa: CASSVAGSGYEQYF; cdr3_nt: TGTGCCAGCAGCGTAGCTGGTAGCGGATACGAGCAGTACTTC
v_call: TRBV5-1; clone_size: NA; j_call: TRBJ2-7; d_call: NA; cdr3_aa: CASSAGGSGSYEQYF; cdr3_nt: TGCGCCAGCAGCGCGGGCGGTTCAGGATCCTACGAGCAGTACTTC
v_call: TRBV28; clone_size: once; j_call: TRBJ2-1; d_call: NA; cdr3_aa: CASSAETYNEQFF; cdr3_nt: TGTGCCAGCTCCGCCGAGACTTACAATGAGCAGTTCTTC
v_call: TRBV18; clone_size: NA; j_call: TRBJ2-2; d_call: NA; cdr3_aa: CASSPRPGSTGELFF; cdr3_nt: TGTGCCAGCTCCCCTCGTCCGGGGAGCACCGGGGAGCTGTTTTTT
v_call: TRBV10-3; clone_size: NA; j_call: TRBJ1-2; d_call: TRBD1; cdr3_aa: CAISVETGGAGGYTF; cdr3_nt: TGTGCCATCAGTGTGGAGACAGGGGGTGCCGGTGGCTACACCTTC
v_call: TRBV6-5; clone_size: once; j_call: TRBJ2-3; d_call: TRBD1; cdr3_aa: CASSYSDRGTQYF; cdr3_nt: TGTGCCAGCAGTTACTCCGACAGGGGTACGCAGTATTTT
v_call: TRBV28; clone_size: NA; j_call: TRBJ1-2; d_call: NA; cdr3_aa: CASMGGRNYGYTF; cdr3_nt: TGTGCCAGCATGGGGGGGAGGAACTATGGCTACACCTTC
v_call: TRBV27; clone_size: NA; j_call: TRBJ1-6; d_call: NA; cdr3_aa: CASSFSPTGSAYNSPLHF; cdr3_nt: TGTGCCAGCAGTTTCTCTCCGACAGGCTCGGCCTATAATTCACCCCTCCACTTT
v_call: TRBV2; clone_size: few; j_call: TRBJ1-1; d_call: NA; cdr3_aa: CASTPDGNTEAFF; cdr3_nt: TGTGCCAGCACCCCGGACGGGAACACTGAAGCTTTCTTT
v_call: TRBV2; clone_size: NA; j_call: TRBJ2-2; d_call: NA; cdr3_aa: CASRSGDTGELFF; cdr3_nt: TGTGCCAGCAGGTCGGGGGACACCGGGGAGCTGTTTTTT
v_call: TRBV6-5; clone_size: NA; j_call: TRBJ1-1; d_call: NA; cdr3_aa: CASSRTGTEAFF; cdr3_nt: TGTGCCAGCAGCCGCACAGGGACTGAAGCTTTCTTT
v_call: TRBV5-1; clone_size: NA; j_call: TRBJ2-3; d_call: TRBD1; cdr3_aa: CASSLQGIGTDTQYF; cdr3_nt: TGCGCCAGCAGCCTACAGGGGATAGGGACAGATACGCAGTATTTT
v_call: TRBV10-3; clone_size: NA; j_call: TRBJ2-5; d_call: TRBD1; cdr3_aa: CAISAPGQVSETQYF; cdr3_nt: TGTGCCATCAGTGCCCCCGGACAGGTCTCGGAGACCCAGTACTTC
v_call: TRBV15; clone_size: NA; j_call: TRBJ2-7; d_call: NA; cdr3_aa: CATSRDQGFSYEQYF; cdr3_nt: TGTGCCACCAGCAGAGATCAGGGGTTCTCCTACGAGCAGTACTTC
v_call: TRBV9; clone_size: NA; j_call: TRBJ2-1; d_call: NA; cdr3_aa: CASSVEWSGKYNEQFF; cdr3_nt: TGTGCCAGCAGCGTAGAGTGGTCAGGGAAATACAATGAGCAGTTCTTC
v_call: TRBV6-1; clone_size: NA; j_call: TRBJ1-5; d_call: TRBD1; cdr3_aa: CASSAGTGGESNQPQHF; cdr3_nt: TGTGCCAGCAGTGCCGGGACAGGGGGTGAGAGCAATCAGCCCCAGCATTTT
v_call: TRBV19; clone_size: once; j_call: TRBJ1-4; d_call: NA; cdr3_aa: CASSMGRGTSNEKLFF; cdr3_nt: TGTGCCAGTAGTATGGGGCGCGGGACCTCTAATGAAAAACTGTTTTTT
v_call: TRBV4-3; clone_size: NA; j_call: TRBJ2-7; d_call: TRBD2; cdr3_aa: CASSKGGISYEQYF; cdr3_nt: TGCGCCAGCAGCAAGGGAGGGATCTCCTACGAGCAGTACTTC
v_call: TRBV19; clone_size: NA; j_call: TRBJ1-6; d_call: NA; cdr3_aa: CASARGGVDSPLHF; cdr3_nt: TGTGCCAGTGCCCGAGGGGGGGTAGATTCACCCCTCCACTTT
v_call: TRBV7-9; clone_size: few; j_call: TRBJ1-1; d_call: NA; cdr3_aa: CASSLEAGNTEAFF; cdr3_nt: TGTGCCAGCAGCTTAGAAGCGGGGAACACTGAAGCTTTCTTT
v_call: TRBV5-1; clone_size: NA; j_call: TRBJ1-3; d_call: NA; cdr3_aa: CASSLAVRLSAEPIYF; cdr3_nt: TGCGCCAGCAGCTTGGCCGTTCGCCTCTCGGCCGAGCCCATATATTTT
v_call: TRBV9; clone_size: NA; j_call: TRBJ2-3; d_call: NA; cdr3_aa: CASSVPIKRLLVRDTQYF; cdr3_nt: TGTGCCAGCAGCGTCCCCATCAAGCGGCTTCTGGTGAGAGATACGCAGTATTTT
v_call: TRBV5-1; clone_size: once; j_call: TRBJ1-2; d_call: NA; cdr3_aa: CASSLETGSAGYTF; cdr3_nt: TGCGCCAGCAGCTTGGAAACAGGGTCGGCTGGCTACACCTTC
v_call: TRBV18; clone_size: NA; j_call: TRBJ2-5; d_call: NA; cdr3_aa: CASSQSGGKTQYF; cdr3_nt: TGTGCCAGCTCACAGAGCGGAGGAAAGACCCAGTACTTC
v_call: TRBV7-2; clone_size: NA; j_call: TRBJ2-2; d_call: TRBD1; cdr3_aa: CASSQGQGLGGELFF; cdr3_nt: TGTGCCAGCAGCCAGGGACAGGGATTGGGCGGGGAGCTGTTTTTT
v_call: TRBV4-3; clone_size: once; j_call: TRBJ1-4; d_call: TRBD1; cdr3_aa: CASSQDSSGTGLEKLFF; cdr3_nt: TGCGCCAGCAGCCAAGACTCCTCCGGGACAGGGTTAGAAAAACTGTTTTTT
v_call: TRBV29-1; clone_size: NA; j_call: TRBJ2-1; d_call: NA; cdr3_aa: CSVLPFGNEQFF; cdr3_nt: TGCAGCGTTTTGCCCTTCGGAAATGAGCAGTTCTTC
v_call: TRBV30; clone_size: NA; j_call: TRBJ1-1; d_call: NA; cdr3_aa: CAWSLPPGGDTEAFF; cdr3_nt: TGTGCCTGGAGTCTACCCCCGGGGGGGGACACTGAAGCTTTCTTT
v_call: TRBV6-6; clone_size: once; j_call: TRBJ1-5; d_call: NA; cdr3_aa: CASSFQGPYQPQHF; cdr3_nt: TGTGCCAGCAGTTTTCAGGGACCATATCAGCCCCAGCATTTT
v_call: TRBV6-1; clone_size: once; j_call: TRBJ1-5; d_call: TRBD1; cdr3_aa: CASSERTGVQPQHF; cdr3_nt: TGTGCCAGCAGTGAAAGGACAGGGGTTCAGCCCCAGCATTTT
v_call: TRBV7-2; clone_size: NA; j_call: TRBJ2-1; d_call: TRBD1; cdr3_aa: CASSDRVDGYNEQFF; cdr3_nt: TGTGCCAGCAGTGACAGGGTGGATGGCTACAATGAGCAGTTCTTC
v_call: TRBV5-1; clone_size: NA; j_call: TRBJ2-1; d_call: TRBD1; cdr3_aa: CASSRSGTGNDIEQFF; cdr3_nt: TGCGCCAGCAGCCGATCCGGGACAGGGAACGACATTGAGCAGTTCTTC
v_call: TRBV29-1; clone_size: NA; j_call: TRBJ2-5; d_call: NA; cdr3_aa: CSVAWVRQETQYF; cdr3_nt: TGCAGCGTTGCTTGGGTGAGACAAGAGACCCAGTACTTC
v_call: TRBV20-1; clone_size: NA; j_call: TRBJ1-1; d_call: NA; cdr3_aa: CSSLMNTEAFF; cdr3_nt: TGCAGTAGCCTAATGAACACTGAAGCTTTCTTT
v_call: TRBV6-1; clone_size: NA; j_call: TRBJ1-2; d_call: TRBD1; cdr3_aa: CASKGQGKGRGYTF; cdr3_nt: TGTGCCAGCAAGGGACAGGGGAAGGGACGGGGCTACACCTTC
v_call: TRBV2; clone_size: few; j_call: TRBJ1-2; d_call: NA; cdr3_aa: CASSDRGNYGYTF; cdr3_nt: TGTGCCAGCAGTGACAGGGGAAACTATGGCTACACCTTC
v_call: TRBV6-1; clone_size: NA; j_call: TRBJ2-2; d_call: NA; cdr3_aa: CASTKTGFPTGELFF; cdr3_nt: TGTGCCAGCACCAAGACGGGGTTCCCCACCGGGGAGCTGTTTTTT
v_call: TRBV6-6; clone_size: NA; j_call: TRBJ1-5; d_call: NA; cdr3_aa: CASSPLSNQPQHF; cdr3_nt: TGTGCCAGCAGTCCTCTTAGCAATCAGCCCCAGCATTTT